This T cell receptor (beta chain) came from a study of cytomegalovirus exposure and HLA in healthy donors (dated by TCRdb to 2016 to 2017). About the full investigation: An earlier analysis of 550 to 700 of the donors reported 250 to 300 Gb of sequence data and roughly 100 million unique TCR beta sequences from about 200 million T cells. Genome-wide SNP genotypes for about 55% of the roughly 670 donors were used in a later genetic analysis, which treated that subset as a discovery cohort. Among some 410 genotyped donors of the cohort, an average of roughly 230,000 unique TCR beta nucleotide sequences was sequenced per donor, of which 15% to 20% were non-productive. The study aimed to test whether signatures of past pathogen exposure could be identified by cataloging public T cell receptors. Approximately 300 gigabases of sequencing data and 75 million to 85 million unique TCR sequences made up an early release that covered several hundred HLA-typed donors. Of the approximately 400 genotyped donors, around 81% fell in the genetic ancestry cluster associated with self-reported Caucasian donors. HLA typing covered class I and class II loci at four-digit resolution. Donor age, sex, ethnicity and CMV serostatus were collected together with the repertoire data. A handful of DR-DQ haplotypes were handled as single units for association and clustering because linkage in the cohort was strong. An earlier analysis of around 540 of the donors applied high-throughput TCR beta sequencing to assess whether each TCR beta V gene segment acted as functional or pseudogenic. The number of typed donors differed by locus: about 629-630 for A, B, C, DRB1 and DQB1; approximately 530 for DQA1; 606 for DPA1; and roughly 490 for DPB1. Besides the first cohort of 550 to 750 subjects, a separate validation cohort made up of 120 different subjects was used. In a later analysis, previously published TCR beta repertoires from 600 to 850 donors were re-analyzed and high-resolution HLA genotyping was added so that TCR occurrence patterns could be studied. All discovery cohort repertoires had been generated on a single sequencing platform. The later analysis used no new phenotypic data to find candidate immune exposures, relying instead on TCR beta sequences and their occurrence across donors. Using immunosequencing, the study profiled T cell repertoires from roughly 650 subjects and related those repertoires to cytomegalovirus serostatus. High-throughput TCR immunosequencing, statistical association of individual TCRs with disease status, and machine learning were combined to predict cytomegalovirus infection status.

In total, 500 to 700 healthy bone marrow donors made up the cohort. Cohort members were all nominally healthy when sampled, although unrecorded immune exposures were likely present. The donor was CMV seropositive and belonged to the group of a few hundred seropositive cohort members. Every donor gave a peripheral blood sample, and the peripheral blood mononuclear cells from that sample were used for TCR beta sequencing. Genomic DNA extraction from the blood cell samples was performed with the Qiagen DNeasy Blood Extraction Kit. Here is what the overall study found, with its caveats: An earlier analysis of some 590 of the donors showed that most TCR beta V segments appeared in productive rearrangements either about 90% or about 30% of the time, which broadly matched IMGT annotations. A later genetic analysis reported fewer N-insertions in productive TCRs among donors in an Asian-associated ancestry cluster than the approximately 700-donor mean. The classifier was reported to diagnose cytomegalovirus status with high specificity and sensitivity in both the original cohort and the validation cohort. Several of the top co-occurrence clusters appeared to be linked to parvovirus B19, influenza, CMV and Epstein-Barr virus, according to a later analysis. Sequencing depth was assumed to be roughly uniform across donors in the presence/absence analyses, though that assumption may not hold. A total of fewer than 200 TCR beta chains were listed by the study as associated with cytomegalovirus. Across donors, most TCR sequences were observed very rarely, whereas some public TCRs were present in many individuals. A later analysis associated 15,000 or so TCR beta sequences with specific HLA alleles at a false discovery rate of 0.05. A few of the identified cytomegalovirus-associated TCR beta chains were confirmed in vitro to be specific for cytomegalovirus antigens. A further reported finding was that TCR beta sequences accurately predicted the HLA-A and HLA-B alleles for most subjects in the first cohort. Most CMV-associated TCR beta chains appeared to be HLA-restricted in a later analysis, and the HLA associations seemed to be driven largely by CMV exposure. CMV serostatus was the only immune exposure information available for the cohort. The authors suggested that the approach could potentially be generalized to other disease states and immunological phenotypes. A cluster of highly shared sequence variants was judged likely to represent a technical artifact of the sequencing pipeline. Because counts were too low, approximately 18 rarely observed V segments, including chromosome 9 orphons, were excluded from the earlier analysis of under 650 of the donors. According to a later analysis, TCR association rates differed among HLA loci, with DRB1 alleles showing the most associated TCRs and HLA-C alleles showing the fewest. Because HLA typing was missing for some donors at each locus, association tests included only the typed subset. In a later analysis, HLA-associated TCR beta chains were found to be more clonally expanded and to have lower generation probabilities than equally common non-associated chains. V-gene and J-gene trimming of TCR beta chains was associated with a missense DCLRE1C variant in a later genetic analysis, and the association was replicated in an independent cohort. In this cohort, only TCR beta chains were sequenced, and detectable features were limited by the absence of alpha or paired-chain data. Because the 87-base-pair reads could not distinguish some IMGT-functional V segments, including TRBV6-2 and TRBV6-3, those segments were excluded. Correlated functional status among segregating V segments might be attributable to linkage disequilibrium, but an unknown experimental factor could not be ruled out. Strong co-occurrence of HLA alleles, especially DR and DQ, made assigning TCR associations to individual alleles difficult.

The library came from the immunoSEQ multiplex PCR assay. A mixture of 60 forward primers for TCR Vbeta segments and 13 reverse primers for TCR Jbeta segments was used in the multiplex PCR. The CDR3 region of rearranged TCR beta genes was amplified from genomic DNA with a multiplex PCR assay. The amplified TCR beta libraries were sequenced on the Illumina HiSeq System as 87-base-pair reads. As for the original processing: Across the 600 to 700 repertoires, a later analysis counted 80 million or so unique TCR beta chains, around 11 million of which were shared by at least two donors. A nearest-neighbor algorithm error-corrected the raw reads and collapsed the reads into unique sequences, merging closely related sequences to remove PCR and sequencing errors. Alignment of CDR3 sequences to IMGT reference sequences was used to assign V, D and J gene segments. For a sequence to be retained, at least a six-nucleotide match to both a V gene segment and a J gene segment was required. Rearrangements were called productive when the CDR3 lacked stop codons and stayed in frame with V and J; all others were non-productive. CDR3 was defined according to IMGT convention as the region running from the second conserved V-encoded cysteine to the conserved J-encoded phenylalanine. Sequences without an unambiguous match to a single V gene segment were excluded from the earlier analysis of a few hundred of the donors. An earlier analysis of a few hundred of the donors classified V segments as functional when productive rearrangements were above 56.7% and as segregating when the standard deviation between donors was above 5%. To diagnose cytomegalovirus status from the catalog of TCR beta chain sequences, a statistical classification framework was built. V and J gene assignment, in a later analysis, came from comparing TCR nucleotide sequences with IMGT/GENE-DB human TR gene sequences. The TCRdist pipeline was used in a later analysis to assign CDR3 sequences and most-parsimonious VDJ recombination scenarios. In a later analysis, each TCR beta chain was defined by its CDR3 amino acid sequence together with its V-gene family, and reads lacking a unique V-gene family were excluded. A later analysis removed roughly 590 highly shared, low-generation-probability nucleotide sequences to deal with suspected cross-contamination and a sequencing artifact. In a later analysis, a clonal expansion index was calculated for each public chain from normalized within-repertoire ranks of inferred template counts. In a later analysis, generation probabilities were computed with a VDJ recombination model fitted to out-of-frame rearrangements, and the resulting probabilities were checked against IGoR. A later analysis scored TCR-TCR, TCR-HLA and TCR-CMV co-occurrence with hypergeometric tests, applying a repertoire-size bias correction to TCR pairs. In a later analysis, false discovery rates were estimated by permuting HLA or CMV assignments 20 times. In a later analysis, co-occurring TCRs were grouped using DBSCAN, with TCRdist sequence similarity added in when clustering inside HLA-allele-positive subsets. Repertoires with fewer than 30,000 or more than 120,000 public chains were left out of co-occurrence clustering, as were five repertoires with anomalous nucleotide sharing. TCRdb limited this immuneACCESS table to in-frame rearrangements with V and J called. A share of clones is missing; checked studies link under half to unresolved V genes, and the rest is unexplained. Clonal size and the V and J genes are those of that table, whereas D and trimming came from the DNA. Across this sample there are fewer than 200,000 clones, with about an eighth seen only once. The top ten clones comprise about 7.8% of the sample.

This clone was found a few times. There is no known antigen for this receptor. Base qualities are not at hand, and no much larger clone is one base apart. The junction shows trimming of 0 bases on V and 1 base on J, plus 12 bases between the germline ends. The cysteine opens and the phenylalanine closes a CDR3 of 16 amino acids. The retained sequence is limited to the CDR3, 48 bases, with the frame set at the first base. Looking up the germline V gene yields CDR1 LGHNA and CDR2 YSLEER. The material sequenced was PBMCs. The chain is encoded by TRBV4-3 joined to TRBJ1-1, with an unclear D gene assignment. The origin of this receptor is a man over 45 in good health and CMV-seropositive. CDR3 protein: CASSQDLRAGNTEAFF. The nucleotides read TGCGCCAGCAGCCAAGATTTGAGGGCCGGGAACACTGAAGCTTTCTTT.